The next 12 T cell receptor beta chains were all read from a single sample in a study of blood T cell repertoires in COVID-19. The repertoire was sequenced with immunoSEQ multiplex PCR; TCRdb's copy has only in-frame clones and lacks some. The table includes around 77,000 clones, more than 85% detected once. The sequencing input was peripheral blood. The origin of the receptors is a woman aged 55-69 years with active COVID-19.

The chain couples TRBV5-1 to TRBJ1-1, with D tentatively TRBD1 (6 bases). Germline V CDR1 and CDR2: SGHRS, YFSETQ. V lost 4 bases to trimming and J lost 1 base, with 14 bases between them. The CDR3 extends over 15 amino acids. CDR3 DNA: TGCGCCAGCAGCCCCCAAGGGGGGGGGAACACTGAAGCTTTCTTT. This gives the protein CASSPQGGGNTEAFF.

The CDR3 coding sequence is TGCAGTGCTAGTTTGGGTAGCGGGAGGCTAGGCGAGGGTACGCAGTATTTT. It is translated as CSASLGSGRLGEGTQYF. J is TRBJ2-3 and V is TRBV20-1; 10 nucleotides match TRBD2. The J segment lost 8 bases and the V segment lost 3 bases, leaving 17 bases of the junction unmatched. From germline, CDR1 is DFQATT and CDR2 SNEGSKA (reference sequence). The length of the CDR3 is 17 residues.

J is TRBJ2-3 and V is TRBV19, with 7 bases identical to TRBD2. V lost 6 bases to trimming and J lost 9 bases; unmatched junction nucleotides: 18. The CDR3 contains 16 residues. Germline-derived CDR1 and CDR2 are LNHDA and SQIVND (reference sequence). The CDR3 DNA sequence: TGTGCCAGTAGGCCTCCTGGGTTGGGCGGGAGTACGACGCAGTATTTT. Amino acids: CASRPPGLGGSTTQYF.

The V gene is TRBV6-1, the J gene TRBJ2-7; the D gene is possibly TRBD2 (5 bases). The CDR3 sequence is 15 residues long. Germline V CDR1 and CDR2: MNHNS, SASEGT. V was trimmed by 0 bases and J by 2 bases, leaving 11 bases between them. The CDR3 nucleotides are TGTGCCAGCAGTGAAGCGTTTGGACTCACCTACGAGCAGTACTTC. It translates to CASSEAFGLTYEQYF.

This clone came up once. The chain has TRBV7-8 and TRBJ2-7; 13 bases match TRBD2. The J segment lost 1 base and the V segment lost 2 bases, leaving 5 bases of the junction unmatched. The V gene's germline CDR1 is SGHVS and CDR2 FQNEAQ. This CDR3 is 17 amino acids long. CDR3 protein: CASSLLGTSGVSYEQYF. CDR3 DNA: TGTGCCAGCAGCTTATTGGGGACTAGCGGGGTTTCCTACGAGCAGTACTTC.

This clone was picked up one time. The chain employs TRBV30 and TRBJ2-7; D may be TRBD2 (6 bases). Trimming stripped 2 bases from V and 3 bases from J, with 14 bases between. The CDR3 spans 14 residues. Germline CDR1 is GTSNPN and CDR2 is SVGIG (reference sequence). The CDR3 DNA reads TGTGCCTGGAGTACCCGGGACGGGAGCTACGAGCAGTACTTC. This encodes CAWSTRDGSYEQYF.

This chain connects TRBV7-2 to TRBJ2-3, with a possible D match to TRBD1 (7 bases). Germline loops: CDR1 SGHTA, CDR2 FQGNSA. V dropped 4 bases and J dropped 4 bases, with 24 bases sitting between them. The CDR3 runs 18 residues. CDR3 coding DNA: TGTGCCAGCAGCTCAAAGACAGGGACTCCTCATTTACCAGATACGCAGTATTTT. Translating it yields CASSSKTGTPHLPDTQYF.

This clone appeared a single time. This CDR3 reads CSVSSRTSLETQYF. The CDR3, as DNA: TGCAGCGTTTCCTCGAGGACTAGTCTCGAGACCCAGTACTTC. The rearrangement joins TRBV29-1 to TRBJ2-5; 7 bases match TRBD2. The ends lost 5 bases at V and 5 bases at J; junction bases unmatched: 11. Germline CDR1 SQVTM, CDR2 ANQGSEA. The CDR3 extends over 14 amino acids.

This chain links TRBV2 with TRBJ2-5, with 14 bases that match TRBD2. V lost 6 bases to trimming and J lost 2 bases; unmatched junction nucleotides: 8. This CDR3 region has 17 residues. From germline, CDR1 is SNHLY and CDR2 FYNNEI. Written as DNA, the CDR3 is TGTGCCAGCAGGTTCGGGACTAGCGGGAGTAGGCAAGAGACCCAGTACTTC. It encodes CASRFGTSGSRQETQYF. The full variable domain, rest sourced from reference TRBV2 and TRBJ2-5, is EPEVTQTPSHQVTQMGQEVILRCVPISNHLYFYWYRQILGQKVEFLVSFYNNEISEKSEIFDDQFSVERPDGSNFTLKIRSTKLEDSAMYFCASRFGTSGSRQETQYFGPGTRLLVL.

CDR3 loop: CASSFQAMQPQHF. The CDR3 DNA reads as TGTGCCAGCAGTTTCCAGGCGATGCAGCCCCAGCATTTT. The chain uses TRBV28 and TRBJ1-5, with unresolved D. The ends were cut back, 3 bases at V and 7 bases at J, with 10 bases in the middle. Germline V CDR1 and CDR2: MDHEN, SYDVKM. This CDR3 has 13 amino acids.

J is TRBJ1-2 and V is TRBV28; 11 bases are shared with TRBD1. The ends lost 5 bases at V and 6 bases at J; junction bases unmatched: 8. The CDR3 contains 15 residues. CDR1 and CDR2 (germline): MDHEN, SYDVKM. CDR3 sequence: CASSPDRTGGHGYTF. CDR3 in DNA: TGTGCCAGCAGTCCGGACCGGACAGGGGGCCATGGCTACACCTTC.

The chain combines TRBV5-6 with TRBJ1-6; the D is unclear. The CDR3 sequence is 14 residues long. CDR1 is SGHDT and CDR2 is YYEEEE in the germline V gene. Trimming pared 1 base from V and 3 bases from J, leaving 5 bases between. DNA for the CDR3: TGTGCCAGCAGCTTGAACAGCTATAATTCACCCCTCCACTTT. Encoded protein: CASSLNSYNSPLHF.